This T cell receptor (beta chain) is from a study of cytomegalovirus exposure and HLA in healthy donors. Points from the study as a whole: The study put some 150 TCR beta chains on its list as cytomegalovirus-associated. Three chains tied to CMV proved CMV antigen-specific in vitro.

This table comes from immunoSEQ multiplex PCR, and its TCRdb copy is limited to in-frame clones, with some not included. The sample holds tens of thousands of clones, approximately 93% seen once. Notes on this clone: Its antigen is not identified.

Per germline, CDR1 LGHNT and CDR2 FRNRAP. The CDR3 totals 14 residues. Germline trimming cut 1 base from V and 4 bases from J; bases unmatched to any gene: 2. The donors were part of the validation cohort, which consisted of more than 90 subjects and was separate from the first cohort of several hundred subjects. This receptor was taken from a woman younger than 30 in good health and CMV-seropositive. The sequenced sample consisted of PBMCs. V usage is TRBV12-5 and J usage is TRBJ2-5; 8 bases agree with TRBD1. CDR3: CASGLGTGRETQYF. The CDR3 nucleotides read TGTGCTAGTGGTTTGGGGACAGGGAGAGAGACCCAGTACTTC.